Below, 5 T cell receptor beta chains from the same sample are listed, as sequenced in a study of cytomegalovirus exposure and HLA in healthy donors. The PCR was carried out with 60 Vbeta primers and 13 Jbeta primers. Profiled with immunoSEQ multiplex PCR; TCRdb holds only in-frame clones, not every one. In the table there are over 150,000 clones, roughly 86% of which are singletons. Sequencing was done on a sample of PBMCs. These TCRs come from a girl aged 5-17 years in good health and CMV-seropositive.

The V call is TRBV5-1, the J call TRBJ2-2; possibly TRBD2 for D (5 bases). The V and J ends lost 0 bases and 5 bases respectively, with 11 bases between them. Germline V gene sequence: CDR1 SGHRS, CDR2 YFSETQ. The CDR3 totals 15 residues. The CDR3 sequence is CASSLEGVRTGELFF. Written as DNA, the CDR3 is TGCGCCAGCAGCTTGGAGGGAGTAAGAACCGGGGAGCTGTTTTTT.

V gene TRBV2 combines with J gene TRBJ1-2; TRBD1 is a possible D gene (5 bases). Germline loops: CDR1 SNHLY, CDR2 FYNNEI. The V and J ends lost 6 bases and 0 bases respectively, with 11 bases between them. The CDR3 is 14 amino acids. DNA for the CDR3: TGTGCCAGCAGGAAGGACATAGCTAACTATGGCTACACCTTC. As protein: CASRKDIANYGYTF.

The V call is TRBV5-1, the J call TRBJ1-3; D gene uncertain. Germline V gene sequence: CDR1 SGHRS, CDR2 YFSETQ. This CDR3 is 15 amino acids long. V was cut by 4 bases and J by 0 bases, with 11 bases left in between. The CDR3 region is CASSHGESSGNTIYF. The CDR3 DNA reads TGCGCCAGCAGCCATGGGGAGAGCTCTGGAAACACCATATATTTT.

Here the CDR3 reads CASSQLVRSSYEQYF. Here the CDR3 DNA reads TGCGCCAGCAGCCAATTGGTGAGGAGCTCCTACGAGCAGTACTTC. The chain has TRBV4-1 and TRBJ2-7, with D hard to call. Trimming pared 2 bases from V and 0 bases from J, leaving 11 bases between. This CDR3 has 15 residues. Per germline, CDR1 MGHRA and CDR2 YSYEKL.

The rearrangement links TRBV19 to TRBJ2-4, with D unclear. V lost 5 bases and J 6 bases, leaving 11 bases between the germline ends. Germline V gene data show CDR1 as LNHDA and CDR2 as SQIVND (reference sequence). This CDR3 is built from 13 residues. The CDR3 bases are TGTGCCAGTAGTTCCACTGCTTTAAACATTCAGTACTTC. This sequence encodes CASSSTALNIQYF.